The next 15 T cell receptor beta chains were all read from a single sample in a study of T cell responses to AZD1222 COVID-19 vaccine. Clones were sequenced by immunoSEQ multiplex PCR, and TCRdb holds only the in-frame ones, with some missing. The sample comprises some 110,000 clones, roughly 87% of which are singletons, and 7.5% rests with the top ten. Here the sequenced sample was peripheral blood, taken on day 0 of AZD1222 vaccination. Source of these receptors: an adult in good health.

The chain employs TRBV6-5 and TRBJ2-1, with a possible D match to TRBD2 (6 bases). The CDR3 spans 14 residues. Trimming removed 7 bases at V and 4 bases at J, with 14 bases between. The germline V gene has CDR1 MNHEY and CDR2 SVGAGI. The CDR3 sequence: CASTPGTPYNEQFF. The CDR3 DNA is TGTGCCAGCACCCCCGGGACTCCGTACAATGAGCAGTTCTTC.

Remarks on this clone: One end of the junction varies from germline; a read error may be responsible. The chain combines TRBV28 with TRBJ2-1, with D perhaps being TRBD1 or TRBD2 (5 bases each). This CDR3 comprises 11 residues. Germline values: CDR1 MDHEN, CDR2 SYDVKM. The CDR3 nucleotides read TGTGCCAGCGGGCGCCGGGACCAGGGAGTCTTC. This gives the protein CASGRRDQGVF.

This clone was counted between two and nine times. This chain joins TRBV7-8 and TRBJ1-5, with D unresolved. Germline V gives CDR1 SGHVS, CDR2 FQNEAQ. Trimming took off 4 bases at V and 0 bases at J, with 16 bases between the two ends. CDR3 length equals 17 residues. CDR3: CASSSVVGVHSNQPQHF. The CDR3 DNA reads TGTGCCAGCAGCTCAGTGGTCGGAGTCCATAGCAATCAGCCCCAGCATTTT.

This clone was detected once. This sequence joins TRBV2 and TRBJ2-5, with D perhaps matching TRBD1 or TRBD2 (5 bases each). With 7 bases removed from V and 5 bases from J, the gap between germline ends came to 20 bases. Germline V lookup: CDR1 SNHLY, CDR2 FYNNEI. The length of the CDR3 is 15 residues. The CDR3 sequence: CASTPGTLIKETQYF. The CDR3 DNA reads TGTGCCAGCACACCCGGGACGCTTATTAAGGAGACCCAGTACTTC.

The V and J genes are TRBV12-3 or TRBV12-4 and TRBJ1-2, with D possibly TRBD1 on 5 matching bases. This CDR3 contains 13 residues. Trimming cost V 3 bases and J 2 bases, with 7 bases left between them. The CDR3 region has the DNA TGTGCCAGCAGTTTGGGGGGGAACTATGGCTACACCTTC. Translated: CASSLGGNYGYTF.

This clone was recorded a few times. This chain joins TRBV5-1 and TRBJ2-7, with 7 positions matching TRBD1. Germline loops: CDR1 SGHRS, CDR2 YFSETQ. J lost 0 bases, V lost 4 bases, and 7 bases had no gene match. This CDR3 spans 15 amino acids. CDR3 bases: TGCGCCAGCAGCGGACCGGGACAGCTCTCCTACGAGCAGTACTTC. This encodes CASSGPGQLSYEQYF.

This rearrangement joins TRBV4-1 to TRBJ1-4; tentative D call: TRBD1 (5 bases). The CDR3 covers 16 residues. Between the trimmed V and J ends, which lost 0 bases and 7 bases, there was a span of 15 bases. Germline CDR1 is MGHRA and CDR2 is YSYEKL. CDR3 coding DNA: TGCGCCAGCAGCCAAGATCGAAGGAATGGGGGTGAAAAACTGTTTTTT. It codes for CASSQDRRNGGEKLFF.

The chain combines TRBV2 with TRBJ1-4; D not resolved. Germline CDR1 SNHLY, CDR2 FYNNEI. CDR3 size: 15 residues. V lost 5 bases and J lost 0, with 10 bases in between. CDR3: CASSFNIATNEKLFF. CDR3 in DNA: TGTGCCAGCAGTTTTAACATTGCAACTAATGAAAAACTGTTTTTT.

This chain connects TRBV15 to TRBJ2-7, with D uncertain. The CDR3 is 17 amino acids. Germline V gene data show CDR1 as LNHNV and CDR2 as YYDKDF (reference sequence). Trimming took off 0 bases at V and 0 bases at J, with 15 bases between the two ends. The CDR3 spells CATSRDPRFSGSYEQYF. The DNA of the CDR3 is TGTGCCACCAGCAGAGATCCCCGTTTCTCGGGCTCCTACGAGCAGTACTTC.

The chain is built from TRBV28 and TRBJ1-3, with 7 positions matching TRBD1. V lost 5 bases and J lost 0; bases outside the gene matches: 1. This CDR3 is 14 amino acids long. Germline loops: CDR1 MDHEN, CDR2 SYDVKM. The CDR3 loop reads CASSQGGSGNTIYF. CDR3 DNA: TGTGCCAGCAGTCAGGGGGGCTCTGGAAACACCATATATTTT. The full variable domain, with the rest looked up from reference TRBV28 and TRBJ1-3, is DVKVTQSSRYLVKRTGEKVFLECVQDMDHENMFWYRQDPGLGLRLIYFSYDVKMKEKGDIPEGYSVSREKKERFSLILESASTNQTSMYLCASSQGGSGNTIYFGEGSWLTVV.

The J gene is TRBJ1-2, the V gene TRBV5-1; D remains ambiguous. CDR3 size: 13 residues. Per the germline V gene, CDR1 is SGHRS and CDR2 is YFSETQ. V lost 4 bases and J lost 10, with 17 bases in between. In DNA form, the CDR3 reads TGCGCCAGCAGCCACCCTCAAGGTTTCGACTACACCTTC. It translates to CASSHPQGFDYTF. The full variable domain, completed using reference TRBV5-1 and TRBJ1-2, is KAGVTQTPRYLIKTRGQQVTLSCSPISGHRSVSWYQQTPGQGLQFLFEYFSETQRNKGNFPGRFSGRQFSNSRSEMNVSTLELGDSALYLCASSHPQGFDYTFGSGTRLTVV.

The chain links TRBV7-9 to TRBJ2-3; 8 bases match TRBD2. V shed 6 bases, J shed 5 bases, and the junction held 1 base outside the gene matches. CDR3 length: 12 amino acids. Per germline, CDR1 SEHNR and CDR2 FQNEAQ (reference sequence). The CDR3 spells CASSREGDTQYF. The CDR3 DNA reads as TGTGCCAGCAGTCGGGAGGGAGATACGCAGTATTTT.

This chain joins TRBV6-1 and TRBJ2-2, with D possibly being TRBD2 (5 bases). The germline CDR1 and CDR2 sequences are MNHNS and SASEGT. Between the trimmed V and J ends, which lost 0 bases and 6 bases, there was a span of 11 bases. The CDR3 is made up of 15 amino acids. The DNA of the CDR3 is TGTGCCAGCAGTGAAGCGCTTCGGGGAGCCGGGGAGCTGTTTTTT. Protein: CASSEALRGAGELFF.

This chain links TRBV29-1 with TRBJ1-1; the D is unclear. The V gene lost 6 bases and the J gene lost 1 base, with 9 bases spanning the gap. Germline values: CDR1 SQVTM, CDR2 ANQGSEA. CDR3 length: 12 amino acids. The CDR3 loop is CSVPWANTEAFF. The CDR3 nucleotides are TGCAGCGTACCTTGGGCGAACACTGAAGCTTTCTTT. The full variable domain, completed using reference TRBV29-1 and TRBJ1-1, is SAVISQKPSRDICQRGTSLTIQCQVDSQVTMMFWYRQQPGQSLTLIATANQGSEATYESGFVIDKFPISRPNLTFSTLTVSNMSPEDSSIYLCSVPWANTEAFFGQGTRLTVV.

The chain couples TRBV5-1 to TRBJ2-3; D is possibly TRBD1 (5 bases). Trimming pared 0 bases from V and 4 bases from J, leaving 9 bases between. CDR3 length: 14 residues. The germline gives CDR1 SGHRS, CDR2 YFSETQ. The CDR3 nucleotides read TGCGCCAGCAGCTTGGAGGGGCATGCAGATACGCAGTATTTT. Its protein product is CASSLEGHADTQYF. Based on the CDR3 plus reference TRBV5-1 and TRBJ2-3, the full variable domain is KAGVTQTPRYLIKTRGQQVTLSCSPISGHRSVSWYQQTPGQGLQFLFEYFSETQRNKGNFPGRFSGRQFSNSRSEMNVSTLELGDSALYLCASSLEGHADTQYFGPGTRLTVL.